This T cell receptor beta chain came from a study of Ad26.COV2.S vaccination and SARS-CoV-2 variants. Across the study: Recipients of Ad26.COV2.S got it intramuscularly, once or twice 56 days apart. Study-wide results and limits: There was reportedly substantial breadth in spike-specific CD8+ and CD4+ T cell responses after vaccination.

To note about this clone: Its specificity is not known.

Clones were read by immunoSEQ multiplex PCR, and TCRdb kept only the in-frame ones, dropping some. The table records about 350,000 clones, 88% of them present only once. V was clipped by 4 bases and J by 10 bases; unmatched bases: 13. Germline V gene data show CDR1 as SGHVS and CDR2 as FNYEAQ. The CDR3 length is 17 residues. Treatment: 19 received Ad26.COV2.S at low or high dose, single or two shots; roughly five received placebo; per-sample allocation not given. The samples were gathered on day 63 after the first injection of vaccine or placebo. This chain joins TRBV7-6 and TRBJ2-1; TRBD2 agrees at 13 bases. This sequence originates from a person between 18 and 60 years old who received the Ad26.COV2.S COVID-19 vaccine or a placebo. The sample in question was peripheral blood, obtained in a trial of Ad26.COV2.S vaccine versus placebo. As DNA, the CDR3 is TGTGCCAGCAGCTCAGGCAGGGGACTAGCGGGAACGTACGAGCAGTTCTTC. Protein product: CASSSGRGLAGTYEQFF.